What follows are 27 T cell receptor beta chains derived from one specimen sequenced in a study of persistence of HIV-infected CD4 T cells. This was the immunoSEQ version 4 assay in survey mode. Sequencing used immunoSEQ multiplex PCR; TCRdb keeps in-frame clones, though not all of them. The top ten clones hold 15% to 20% of a sample with approximately 32,000 clones, 82% of them seen once. Cells were stimulated with overlapping HIV-1 Gag 15-mer peptides. CD40L-negative CD69-negative CD45RO-high memory CD4+ T cells were sorted as populations depleted of antigen-responding cells. The antigens of these receptors remain unknown. The specimen was CD4+ T cells sorted from PBMCs after roughly 18-hour stimulation, collected from a patient who received antiretroviral therapy. The receptor source for this set is an adult woman with HIV who was CMV-seropositive.

This clone was detected only once. The chain has TRBV12-3 or TRBV12-4 and TRBJ2-7; TRBD1 aligns across 7 bases. V trimming: 2 bases; J trimming: 5 bases; junction bases outside the gene matches: 0. This CDR3 region has 12 residues. The CDR3 here is CASSLRGHEQYF. As DNA, the CDR3 is TGTGCCAGCAGTTTAAGGGGGCACGAGCAGTACTTC.

The chain is built from TRBV24-1 and TRBJ2-1; maybe TRBD2 (5 bases). The germline CDR1 and CDR2 sequences are KGHDR and SFDVKD. There are 18 residues in the CDR3. V gave up 1 base and J gave up 3 bases, with 18 bases separating them. CDR3 in amino acids: CATSDFDSSASNYNEQFF. The CDR3 nucleotides are TGTGCCACCAGTGATTTCGATTCCTCGGCTAGCAACTACAATGAGCAGTTCTTC.

The chain combines TRBV5-6 with TRBJ1-6, with D unclear. V was clipped by 4 bases and J by 8 bases, with 4 bases between them. This CDR3 has 11 amino acids. The germline gives CDR1 SGHDT, CDR2 YYEEEE. The CDR3 loop reads CASSADSPLHF. Here the CDR3 DNA reads TGTGCCAGCAGCGCGGATTCACCCCTCCACTTT. The full variable domain, with the rest looked up from reference TRBV5-6 and TRBJ1-6, is DAGVTQSPTHLIKTRGQQVTLRCSPKSGHDTVSWYQQALGQGPQFIFQYYEEEERQRGNFPDRFSGHQFPNYSSELNVNALLLGDSALYLCASSADSPLHFGNGTRLTVT.

The CDR3 loop is CASRGTPNTEAFF. The CDR3 DNA is TGTGCCAGCAGAGGGACACCCAACACTGAAGCTTTCTTT. The rearrangement uses TRBV3-1 (or the pseudogene TRBV3-2) and TRBJ1-1; D is possibly TRBD1 (6 bases). The germline V gene encodes CDR1 LGHDT and CDR2 YNNKEL (reference sequence). The CDR3 extends over 13 amino acids. Trimming took 6 bases from V and 2 from J, leaving 10 bases between them.

V is TRBV6-2 or TRBV6-3 and J is TRBJ2-3; a weak D match, TRBD2 (6 bases). V was pared by 2 bases and J by 6 bases, with 12 bases between. CDR1 MNHEY and CDR2 SVGEGT come from the germline V gene. This CDR3 has 14 residues. CDR3 sequence (DNA): TGTGCCAGCAGTTACAGAATAGGAGGGGATACGCAGTATTTT. Protein: CASSYRIGGDTQYF.

This chain connects TRBV28 to TRBJ2-7, with D possibly being TRBD1 (6 bases). Germline lookup yields CDR1 MDHEN and CDR2 SYDVKM. The CDR3 loop spans 14 amino acids. V was trimmed by 8 bases and J by 0 bases, leaving 14 bases between them. As DNA, the CDR3 is TGTGCCAGCCGCACAGGGCTTTACTCCTACGAGCAGTACTTC. As protein: CASRTGLYSYEQYF.

V usage is TRBV7-9 and J usage is TRBJ2-7; 10 nucleotides line up with TRBD1. From germline, CDR1 is SEHNR and CDR2 FQNEAQ (reference sequence). The CDR3 is 18 amino acids. Germline trimming cut 5 bases from V and 4 bases from J; bases unmatched to any gene: 17. CDR3 sequence: CASSPGTGAGRGTYEQYF. Written as DNA, the CDR3 is TGTGCCAGCAGCCCAGGGACAGGGGCGGGGAGAGGGACTTACGAGCAGTACTTC.

The chain uses TRBV11-3 and TRBJ1-1; D is uncertain. V lost 5 bases, J lost 1 base, and 11 bases lay in between. This CDR3 is built from 14 residues. Per the germline V gene, CDR1 is SGHNT and CDR2 is YENEEA. CDR3 loop: CASSPRAANTEAFF. The DNA of the CDR3 is TGTGCCAGCAGCCCACGGGCGGCGAACACTGAAGCTTTCTTT.

The chain joins TRBV3-1 (or the pseudogene TRBV3-2) to TRBJ2-3; TRBD2 might be the D (5 bases). With 4 bases removed from V and 6 bases from J, the gap between germline ends came to 8 bases. CDR1 is LGHDT, CDR2 YNNKEL, per germline (reference sequence). The CDR3 length is 12 residues. CDR3 nucleotide sequence: TGTGCCAGCAGCCGAGAGCGGGATACGCAGTATTTT. This sequence encodes CASSRERDTQYF.

V is TRBV2 and J is TRBJ1-6; D gene ambiguous. Germline V gives CDR1 SNHLY, CDR2 FYNNEI. The CDR3 loop spans 14 amino acids. V lost 0 bases, J lost 10 bases, and 10 bases lay in between. CDR3: CASSEASAVSPLHF. Here the CDR3 DNA reads TGTGCCAGCAGTGAAGCGTCGGCAGTCTCACCCCTCCACTTT.

The rearrangement joins TRBV4-3 to TRBJ1-2; 8 bases align to TRBD1. Trimming at V came to 6 bases and at J to 3 bases, leaving 12 bases not matched to a gene. The germline gives CDR1 LGHNA, CDR2 YSLEER. This CDR3 spans 16 amino acids. The CDR3 protein is CASRRHRGQGDYGYTF. CDR3 in DNA: TGCGCCAGCAGACGTCACCGAGGACAGGGCGACTATGGCTACACCTTC.

The chain employs TRBV9 and TRBJ1-1; no firm D call. This CDR3 has 13 residues. Trimming took 7 bases from V and 1 from J, leaving 11 bases between them. CDR1 and CDR2 from the germline V gene are SGDLS and YYNGEE. The CDR3 region is CASSRRSNTEAFF. The CDR3 DNA sequence: TGTGCCAGCTCGAGACGATCGAACACTGAAGCTTTCTTT.

V gene TRBV10-3 combines with J gene TRBJ2-1; 12 bases line up with TRBD2. V trimming: 1 base; J trimming: 6 bases; junction bases outside the gene matches: 4. Germline V gene data show CDR1 as ENHRY and CDR2 as SYGVKD. The CDR3 consists of 16 residues. CDR3 sequence reads: CAISELVTSGSNEQFF. CDR3 DNA: TGTGCCATCAGTGAGTTAGTGACTAGCGGGAGCAATGAGCAGTTCTTC.

Only one count was recorded for this clone. The chain employs TRBV28 and TRBJ2-1; D is undetermined. This CDR3 contains 14 residues. Germline CDR1 MDHEN, CDR2 SYDVKM. V lost 7 bases, J lost 2 bases, and 12 bases lay in between. The CDR3 nucleotides are TGTGCCAGCATTCCCGGCGGCCCCTACAATGAGCAGTTCTTC. Translating gives CASIPGGPYNEQFF.

This clone was found a few times. CDR3 DNA sequence: TGCAGCGTTCAGACAGGGGTCACTGAAGCTTTCTTT. This translates into CSVQTGVTEAFF. This rearrangement joins TRBV29-1 to TRBJ1-1; TRBD1 matches 8 bases. The CDR3 length is 12 residues. With 5 bases clipped from V and 4 bases from J, the junction kept 3 bases outside the gene matches. The germline CDR1 and CDR2 sequences are SQVTM and ANQGSEA.

J is TRBJ2-5 and V is TRBV5-1; no reliable D call. Trimming removed 0 bases from V and 2 bases from J, with 11 bases in between. The CDR3 sequence is 15 residues long. Germline-derived CDR1 and CDR2 are SGHRS and YFSETQ. The CDR3 is CASSLASVPQETQYF. CDR3 in DNA: TGCGCCAGCAGCTTGGCCTCGGTGCCTCAAGAGACCCAGTACTTC.

The chain combines TRBV11-3 with TRBJ1-1, with 8 positions matching TRBD1. V trimming: 5 bases; J trimming: 1 base; junction bases outside the gene matches: 6. Germline V gives CDR1 SGHNT, CDR2 YENEEA. The CDR3 consists of 15 residues. DNA of the CDR3: TGTGCCAGCAGCCCGCGGACAGGGTGGAACACTGAAGCTTTCTTT. This codes for CASSPRTGWNTEAFF.

The chain carries TRBV19 and TRBJ2-7; D is unresolved. The CDR3 has 12 amino acids. Per germline, CDR1 LNHDA and CDR2 SQIVND (reference sequence). Deletions cut 4 bases from V and 1 base from J, with 5 bases between. The CDR3 protein is CASSTTSYEQYF. The CDR3 DNA follows: TGTGCCAGTAGTACGACTTCCTACGAGCAGTACTTC. Complete variable domain (other parts from reference TRBV19 and TRBJ2-7): DGGITQSPKYLFRKEGQNVTLSCEQNLNHDAMYWYRQDPGQGLRLIYYSQIVNDFQKGDIAEGYSVSREKKESFPLTVTSAQKNPTAFYLCASSTTSYEQYFGPGTRLTVT.

This clone appeared a few times. V usage is TRBV16 and J usage is TRBJ2-5; D unresolved. The germline V and J ends were trimmed by 0 bases and 5 bases, with 16 bases remaining between them. Per germline, CDR1 KGHSY and CDR2 FQNENV. The CDR3 extends over 16 amino acids. CDR3 sequence: CASSQSGGSPTETQYF. As DNA, the CDR3 is TGTGCCAGCAGCCAATCGGGTGGGTCCCCGACGGAGACCCAGTACTTC.

This rearrangement joins TRBV20-1 to TRBJ1-5; no definite D call. The CDR3 has 11 residues. Trimming took off 7 bases at V and 0 bases at J, with 4 bases between the two ends. CDR1 and CDR2 (germline): DFQATT, SNEGSKA (reference sequence). The CDR3 loop reads CSVGSNQPQHF. DNA for the CDR3: TGCAGTGTGGGTAGCAATCAGCCCCAGCATTTT.

The chain joins TRBV19 to TRBJ2-7, with D tentatively TRBD2 (6 bases). This CDR3 has 14 amino acids. The germline CDR1 and CDR2 sequences are LNHDA and SQIVND (reference sequence). V lost 5 bases to trimming and J lost 3 bases, with 14 bases between them. The CDR3 loop is CASSRRGAVYEQYF. The CDR3, as DNA: TGTGCCAGTAGTCGGCGGGGCGCCGTCTACGAGCAGTACTTC.

The chain has TRBV6-1 and TRBJ1-2; 8 bases match TRBD1. CDR3 size: 12 residues. Germline CDR1 and CDR2: MNHNS and SASEGT. Trimming took 6 bases from V and 8 from J; bases not matched to a gene: 5. As DNA, the CDR3 is TGTGCCAGCAGCCTTGGACAGGGAGGCTACACCTTC. Translation gives CASSLGQGGYTF.

This chain links TRBV14 with TRBJ2-1, with TRBD1 as a possible D gene (5 bases). Germline loops: CDR1 SGHDN, CDR2 FVKESK. CDR3 length equals 15 residues. V lost 0 bases to trimming and J lost 3 bases, with 9 bases between them. The CDR3 here is CASSQDLRGYNEQFF. For the CDR3, the DNA is TGTGCCAGCAGCCAAGATCTTAGGGGCTACAATGAGCAGTTCTTC. The full variable domain, its missing parts supplied by reference TRBV14 and TRBJ2-1, is EAGVTQFPSHSVIEKGQTVTLRCDPISGHDNLYWYRRVMGKEIKFLLHFVKESKQDESGMPNNRFLAERTGGTYSTLKVQPAELEDSGVYFCASSQDLRGYNEQFFGPGTRLTVL.

In this sample, this clone turned up a few times. The J gene is TRBJ2-1, the V gene TRBV9, with D maybe TRBD1 (5 bases). Deletions cut 0 bases from V and 2 bases from J, with 9 bases between. Germline CDR1 reads SGDLS; CDR2 reads YYNGEE. The CDR3 loop spans 15 amino acids. CDR3 DNA sequence: TGTGCCAGCAGCGTAGGAAGGGGCCCCTACAATGAGCAGTTCTTC. This encodes CASSVGRGPYNEQFF. The variable domain in full, with the rest retrieved from reference TRBV9 and TRBJ2-1, is DSGVTQTPKHLITATGQRVTLRCSPRSGDLSVYWYQQSLDQGLQFLIQYYNGEERAKGNILERFSAQQFPDLHSELNLSSLELGDSALYFCASSVGRGPYNEQFFGPGTRLTVL.

The rearrangement uses TRBV5-1 and TRBJ2-2, with D unclear. The germline V and J ends were trimmed by 0 bases and 5 bases, with 5 bases remaining between them. CDR3 size: 13 residues. Looked up from germline, CDR1 is SGHRS and CDR2 is YFSETQ. CDR3 protein: CASSLDATGELFF. The CDR3 DNA sequence: TGCGCCAGCAGCTTGGACGCAACCGGGGAGCTGTTTTTT.

With regard to this clone: One junction end does not reproduce the germline sequence, and a read error may be involved. V usage is TRBV5-4 and J usage is TRBJ2-1; D might be TRBD2 (6 bases). This CDR3 spans 14 amino acids. Germline assignment: CDR1 SGHNT and CDR2 YYREEE (reference sequence). The CDR3 here is CASRLGGTNNEQFF. The CDR3, as DNA: TGTGCCAGCCGCTTAGGAGGGACGAACAATGAGCAGTTCTTC.

This sequence joins TRBV6-2 or TRBV6-3 and TRBJ2-5, with TRBD1 identical over 8 bases. V dropped 5 bases and J dropped 5; count of bases not matched to a gene: 16. The CDR3 loop spans 17 amino acids. Germline CDR1 and CDR2: MNHEY and SVGEGT. CDR3 amino acids: CASSQGAGGSLVETQYF. The CDR3 bases are TGTGCCAGCAGTCAGGGGGCAGGGGGCTCCTTGGTGGAGACCCAGTACTTC.